These T cell receptor beta chains were read from a single sample in a study of blood T cells in healthy people across ages. TCRdb used MiXCR to reprocess the 5' RACE reads, holding one entry per CDR3 protein. This table holds 550,000 to 600,000 distinct CDR3 sequences, 25% to 30% found once. The source material was blood. The source of these receptors is a woman between 65 and 79 years old in good health. Both conserved end residues are part of each CDR3. Fields, in order: D gene, J gene, V gene, clone size, CDR3 protein. The D gene is left open where the match is weak. The size field is filled for only some rows; it gives once, few, many or a size class.

. | TRBJ2-3 | TRBV27 | few | CASSRDIASPYTRTDTQYF
. | TRBJ2-5 | TRBV3-1 | few | CASSQDLGQGRTQYF
. | TRBJ2-5 | TRBV3-1 | . | CASSQSQGPASSFF
. | . | TRBV7-2 | few | CASSQVSEQYF
TRBD2 | TRBJ2-7 | TRBV5-1 | few | CASSPRTSGETYEQYF
. | TRBJ1-5 | TRBV29-1 | . | CSALKQGGQPQHF
. | TRBJ1-5 | TRBV28 | . | CASTPGQGFVNQPQHF
. | TRBJ2-5 | TRBV7-2 | many | CASSFGGQTQYF
. | TRBJ1-3 | TRBV7-2 | many | CASSLQGNTIYF
. | TRBJ2-5 | TRBV11-3 | . | CASSLGGPEQETQYF
. | TRBJ2-7 | TRBV20-1 | few | CSARGVTFYEQYF
TRBD2 | TRBJ2-5 | TRBV4-3 | few | CASSQDWSGGFQETQYF
. | TRBJ1-1 | TRBV29-1 | few | CSAAGQFTEAFF
. | . | TRBV20-1 | . | CSGSLAGTIYEQYF
TRBD1 | TRBJ2-5 | TRBV24-1 | . | CATSDSAPSSIRQGGLQETQYF
TRBD1 | TRBJ1-1 | TRBV14 | . | CASSRLGQGGGIAFF
. | TRBJ1-2 | TRBV27 | . | CASSPNRAANYGYTF
. | TRBJ2-7 | TRBV27 | few | CASSLLHSAAPFSYEQYF
TRBD2 | TRBJ2-5 | TRBV5-1 | . | CASKIAGEETQYF
. | TRBJ2-3 | TRBV11-1 | . | CASSLAVSDTDTQYF
TRBD1 | TRBJ2-5 | TRBV11-2 | . | CASSRNPGQGGSRETQYF
TRBD1 | TRBJ1-2 | TRBV5-1 | few | CASRQHLGTGVNGYTF
. | TRBJ2-3 | TRBV7-3 | . | CASSRDHTDTQYF
TRBD1 | TRBJ1-3 | TRBV4-3 | few | CASSQDWGTGWTGNTIYF
. | TRBJ2-3 | TRBV5-1 | few | CASSFGRGTDTQCF
. | TRBJ2-3 | TRBV20-1 | . | CSAPGADTQYF
. | TRBJ2-7 | TRBV7-2 | . | CASSLQWYEQYF
. | TRBJ2-1 | TRBV7-9 | . | CASSLAFVRRESEQFF
TRBD1 | TRBJ2-1 | TRBV27 | . | CASRPRGTGENNEQFF
TRBD2 | . | TRBV27 | . | CASSLVRLAGGIEETQYF
TRBD1 | TRBJ1-6 | TRBV4-2 | . | CASSQVDRAYADSPLHF
TRBD1 | TRBJ2-3 | TRBV5-1 | many | CASSLTGAADTQYF
. | TRBJ2-2 | TRBV7-9 | . | CASSHDRNTGELFF